The 7 T cell receptor beta chains below all came from one sample that was sequenced in a study of shared clonotypes between healthy human individuals. Repertoires were generated with immunoSEQ multiplex PCR, while TCRdb's copy carries only in-frame clones and drops some. The sample has roughly 320,000 clones, roughly 87% seen once. Material for sequencing was memory CD8+ T cells sorted from blood. The subset was: CD45RO+ cells pooled with CCR7-negative TemRA cells. The source of these receptors is a young man in good health.

The chain employs TRBV7-8 and TRBJ2-7; D is ambiguous. V dropped 6 bases and J dropped 0 bases, with 9 bases sitting between them. Germline assignment: CDR1 SGHVS and CDR2 FQNEAQ. The CDR3 covers 13 residues. CDR3: CASRAEASYEQYF. The CDR3 nucleotides are TGTGCCAGCAGGGCAGAGGCCTCCTACGAGCAGTACTTC.

The genes are TRBV4-1 and TRBJ2-5; no firm D call. Trimming took 1 base from V and 3 from J, leaving 12 bases between them. CDR3 length: 15 amino acids. The V gene's germline CDR1 is MGHRA and CDR2 YSYEKL. CDR3 nucleotide sequence: TGCGCCAGCAGCCAAGGCCCCGGCACCGAAGAGACCCAGTACTTC. This gives the protein CASSQGPGTEETQYF.

The chain employs TRBV14 and TRBJ2-7; D is possibly TRBD2 (5 bases). The CDR3 covers 13 residues. V lost 5 bases to trimming and J lost 6 bases, with 14 bases between them. Germline V CDR1 and CDR2: SGHDN, FVKESK. The chain's CDR3 is CASSIAINGEQYF. In nucleotides, the CDR3 is TGTGCCAGCAGCATAGCGATAAACGGCGAGCAGTACTTC.

V and J are TRBV20-1 and TRBJ2-5, with unresolved D. The CDR3 has 11 amino acids. Trimming pared 1 base from V and 3 bases from J, leaving 3 bases between. Germline CDR1 is DFQATT and CDR2 is SNEGSKA (reference sequence). CDR3 DNA: TGCAGTGCTAGAGCAGAAGAGACCCAGTACTTC. Translation gives CSARAEETQYF.

This clone was detected only once. The chain couples TRBV5-1 to TRBJ2-7; TRBD1 aligns across 9 bases. Germline V gives CDR1 SGHRS, CDR2 YFSETQ. The trim removed 6 bases at V and 3 bases at J, leaving 7 bases unmatched. The CDR3 sequence is 14 residues long. The CDR3 nucleotides read TGCGCCAGCAATAAAGTGGGACAGGGCTACGAGCAGTACTTC. It encodes CASNKVGQGYEQYF.

This chain joins TRBV11-2 and TRBJ1-2, with 8 bases identical to TRBD1. The V gene's germline CDR1 is SGHAT and CDR2 FQNNGV. The CDR3 is 16 residues long. The trim removed 4 bases at V and 5 bases at J, leaving 12 bases unmatched. The CDR3 here is CASSYFRDRSPYGYTF. In nucleotides, the CDR3 is TGTGCCAGCAGCTATTTTCGGGACAGGTCTCCGTATGGCTACACCTTC.

The V call is TRBV4-1, the J call TRBJ2-5; D gene unclear. This CDR3 has 15 residues. Germline loops: CDR1 MGHRA, CDR2 YSYEKL. With 1 base removed from V and 6 bases from J, the gap between germline ends came to 15 bases. The CDR3 nucleotides are TGCGCCAGCAGCCAAGTAGGGCTGCAACCTAAGACCCAGTACTTC. It specifies CASSQVGLQPKTQYF.